This TCR beta chain was recovered during a study of early stage breast cancer tumors. TCRdb's copy holds only in-frame clones and misses some; the assay was immunoSEQ multiplex PCR. The top ten hold under 3.5% of the sample, which has some 70,000 clones, 65% to 85% seen once. Germline loops: CDR1 SGHRS, CDR2 YFSETQ. The CDR3 covers 14 residues. The ends lost 2 bases at V and 0 bases at J; junction bases unmatched: 1. The rearrangement links TRBV5-1 to TRBJ2-7, with 8 bases fitting TRBD1. The sequence was collected from a person in their sixties with breast cancer. Sequencing was carried out using blood. CDR3: CASSFTGGSYEQYF. In DNA, the CDR3 is TGCGCCAGCAGCTTTACAGGGGGCTCCTACGAGCAGTACTTC. The full variable domain, in which reference TRBV5-1 and TRBJ2-7 provide the parts outside the CDR3, is KAGVTQTPRYLIKTRGQQVTLSCSPISGHRSVSWYQQTPGQGLQFLFEYFSETQRNKGNFPGRFSGRQFSNSRSEMNVSTLELGDSALYLCASSFTGGSYEQYFGPGTRLTVT.